The 2 T cell receptor beta chains below all came from one sample that was sequenced in a study of blood T cell repertoires in COVID-19. Profiled with immunoSEQ multiplex PCR; TCRdb holds only in-frame clones, not every one. The sample consists of about 130,000 clones, roughly 80% of them appearing once. Sequencing was carried out using PBMCs or T cells enriched from blood (not recorded which). The receptors stem from a man in his fifties who had recovered from COVID-19.

The genes are TRBV4-2 and TRBJ2-1; 13 nucleotides align to TRBD2. Germline V gene sequence: CDR1 LGHNA, CDR2 YNFKEQ. The CDR3 is 17 amino acids. With V trimmed by 6 bases and J by 10 bases, 15 bases remained unmatched. The CDR3 spells CASRSTTSGGAGGEQFF. The CDR3 DNA follows: TGTGCCAGCAGATCTACCACTAGCGGGGGGGCCGGGGGAGAGCAGTTCTTC.

The rearrangement uses TRBV7-2 and TRBJ1-4; 7 bases align to TRBD1. The CDR3 is made up of 15 amino acids. From germline, CDR1 is SGHTA and CDR2 FQGNSA. The V and J ends lost 3 bases and 8 bases, in that order; junction bases with no gene match: 9. The CDR3 region is CASSFQGGIGEKLFF. CDR3 DNA sequence: TGTGCCAGCAGCTTTCAGGGGGGTATAGGCGAAAAACTGTTTTTT.